This entry features one T cell receptor (beta chain) sequence. The antigen is not known. The identical CDR3 is also encoded by other nucleotide sequences in the sample. At a deep level, the assay was run. Produced via immunoSEQ multiplex PCR; TCRdb's table is partial and in-frame only. The data hold about 590,000 clones, with about 95% observed a single time. There are 11 residues in the CDR3. V lost 3 bases to trimming and J lost 3 bases, with 6 bases between them. Looked up from germline, CDR1 is SQVTM and CDR2 is ANQGSEA. The sample originates from a study of shared clonotypes between healthy human individuals. CD8 cells classed as naive were CD45RO-negative and positively selected for CCR7, excluding terminally differentiated effector memory CD45RA+ cells. Broader study findings: Clonotype sharing among donors likely depends on sequencing depth. Approximately 5.3% was the fraction of naive CD4 clonotypes found shared across several donors.

The TCR sequence derives from a woman in her 30s in good health. The rearrangement joins TRBV29-1 to TRBJ2-7, with no clear D. The sequencing sample was made of naive CD8+ T cells sorted from blood. CDR3 sequence reads: CSVEVGYEQYF. CDR3 DNA: TGCAGCGTTGAGGTCGGCTACGAGCAGTACTTC.